The source of this TCR beta chain is a study of blood T cell repertoires in COVID-19 (dated by TCRdb to about 2020). Broadly, across the study: The collaborator samples originated in the United States, Italy and Spain and spanned the acute and convalescent phases of COVID-19. The sample metadata nearly always contained a de-identified subject ID, COVID-19 status, age in years and sex. The repertoires were released in a freely available public database intended as a resource for research on the immune response to SARS-CoV-2. The dataset comprised deeply sampled blood TCRbeta repertoires from subjects exposed to, actively infected with, or recovered from COVID-19. Samples were obtained from the ongoing ImmuneRACE study (first 160 participants) and from over a thousand subjects provided by 6 global collaborators. The prospective study material was composed of cDNA or gDNA derived from T cells, B-cell-depleted T cells, or PBMCs. Where available, HLA class I and class II types were obtained from metadata supplied by the sample provider rather than from assay-based typing. General conclusions and limits of the study: How much clinical and demographic metadata was included differed by source and by participant, and the metadata was provided uncurated.

Concerning this clone itself: The clone's antigen remains unknown. Nothing much larger sits one base from this clone, and base qualities are not available.

The collaborating institutions used their own protocols to collect whole blood in K2EDTA tubes. For TCRbeta analysis, collaborators shipped samples in one of three forms: frozen whole blood, isolated PBMCs, or DNA extracted from either of those sample types. For CDR1 and CDR2, the germline V gene lists SGHDN and FVKESK. V gives up 5 bases and J gives up 4 bases, and the segment between their germline ends measures 11 bases. Counted from cysteine to phenylalanine, this CDR3 has 13 amino acids. Left in the record is the CDR3 DNA by itself, 39 bases read in frame from the first base. The immunoSEQ Assay, a bias-controlled multiplex PCR, was used to amplify TCRbeta CDR3 regions from genomic DNA. As for the original processing: The number of nucleated cells in each sample was estimated by amplification of reference gene primers within the assay. To quantify the absolute abundance of each unique TCRbeta CDR3 rearrangement, sequence reads were collapsed and filtered. Productive Simpson clonality was computed per sample as the square root of Simpson's diversity index over productive rearrangements. Entries here come from immuneACCESS through TCRdb and include only in-frame sequences with V and J called. Some clones fail to appear in such tables; in the studies checked, an unresolved V gene covers under half of the shortfall, and the cause of the remainder is unknown. V and J calls and clone size are copied from that table; D and trimming were computed from the DNA. The sample table lists approximately 200,000 clones, approximately 87% of them with a count of one. About 2.2% of the sample is taken by the ten largest.

The TCR was taken from a woman aged 45-59 years with acute or convalescent COVID-19. Specimen: peripheral blood. The rearrangement joined TRBV14 to TRBJ1-2, with no confident D gene call. The CDR3 here reads CASSRHNLYGYTF. The nucleotide sequence reads as follows: TGTGCCAGCAGCAGACATAATCTCTATGGCTACACCTTC.